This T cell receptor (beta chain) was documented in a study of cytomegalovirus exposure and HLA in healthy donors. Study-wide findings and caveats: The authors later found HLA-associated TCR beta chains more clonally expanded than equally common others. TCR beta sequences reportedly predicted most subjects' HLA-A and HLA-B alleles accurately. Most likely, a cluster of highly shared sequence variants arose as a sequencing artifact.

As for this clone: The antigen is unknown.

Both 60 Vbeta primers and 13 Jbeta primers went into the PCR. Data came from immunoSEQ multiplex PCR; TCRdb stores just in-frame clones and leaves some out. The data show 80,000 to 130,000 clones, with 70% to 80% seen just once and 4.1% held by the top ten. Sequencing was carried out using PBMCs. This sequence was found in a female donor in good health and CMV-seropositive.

In nucleotides, the CDR3 is TGTGCCAGCAGCAGGGGACACGGGACTAGCGCCGCCTACGAGCAGTACTTC. It is translated as CASSRGHGTSAAYEQYF. The chain recombines TRBV27 with TRBJ2-5; 10 bases align to TRBD2. The J call may be mistaken, given a closer DNA end match to TRBJ2-7. CDR1 and CDR2 from the germline V gene are MNHEY and SMNVEV (reference sequence). CDR3 length: 17 residues.